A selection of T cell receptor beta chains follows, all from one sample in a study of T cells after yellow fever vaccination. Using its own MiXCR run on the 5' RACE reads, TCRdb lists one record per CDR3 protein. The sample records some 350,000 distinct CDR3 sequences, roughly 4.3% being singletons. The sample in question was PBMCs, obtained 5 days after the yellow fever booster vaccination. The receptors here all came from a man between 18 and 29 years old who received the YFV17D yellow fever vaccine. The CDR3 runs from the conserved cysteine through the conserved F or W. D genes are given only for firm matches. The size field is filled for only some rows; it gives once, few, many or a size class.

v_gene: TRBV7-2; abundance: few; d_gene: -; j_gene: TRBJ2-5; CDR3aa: CASSPPRPAETQYF; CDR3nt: TGTGCCAGCAGCCCCCCGCGCCCCGCGGAGACCCAGTACTTC
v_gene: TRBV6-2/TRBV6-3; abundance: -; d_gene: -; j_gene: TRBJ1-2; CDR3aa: CASSRGIAYGYTF; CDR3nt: TGTGCCAGCAGTCGGGGTATAGCCTATGGCTACACCTTC
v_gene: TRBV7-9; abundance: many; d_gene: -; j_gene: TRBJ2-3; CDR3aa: CASNPGDGGRADTQYF; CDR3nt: TGTGCCAGCAACCCCGGGGACGGGGGCCGGGCAGATACGCAGTATTTT
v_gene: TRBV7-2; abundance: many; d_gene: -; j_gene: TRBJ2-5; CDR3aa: CASSLEGVPETQYF; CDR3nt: TGTGCCAGCAGCTTAGAAGGGGTGCCGGAGACCCAGTACTTC
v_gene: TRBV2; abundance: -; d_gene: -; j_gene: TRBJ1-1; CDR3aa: CASSEGGTTEAFF; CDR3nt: TGTGCCAGCAGTGAGGGGGGGACGACTGAAGCTTTCTTT
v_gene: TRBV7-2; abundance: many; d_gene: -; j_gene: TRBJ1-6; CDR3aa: CASSLTTAPPLHF; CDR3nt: TGTGCCAGCAGCTTAACAACCGCCCCACCCCTCCACTTT
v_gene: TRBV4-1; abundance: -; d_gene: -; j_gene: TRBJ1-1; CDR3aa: CASSQPLGQGEAFF; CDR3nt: TGCGCCAGCAGCCAACCCCTAGGGCAGGGAGAAGCTTTCTTT
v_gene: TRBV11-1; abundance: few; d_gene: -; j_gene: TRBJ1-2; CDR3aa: CASSFGVNYGYTF; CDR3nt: TGTGCCAGCAGCTTCGGGGTCAACTATGGCTACACCTTC
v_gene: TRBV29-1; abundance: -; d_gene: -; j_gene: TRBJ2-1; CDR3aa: CSVGAPGGLLTYNEQFF; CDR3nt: TGCAGCGTTGGGGCACCGGGGGGCCTTCTAACCTACAATGAGCAGTTCTTC
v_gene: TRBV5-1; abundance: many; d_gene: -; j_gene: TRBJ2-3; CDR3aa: CASNGGSADTQYF; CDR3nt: TGCGCCAGCAACGGGGGTAGCGCAGATACGCAGTATTTT
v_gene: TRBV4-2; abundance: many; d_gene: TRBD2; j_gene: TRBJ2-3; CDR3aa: CASSQREGSGGESTDTQYF; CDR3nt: TGTGCCAGCAGCCAACGGGAGGGTAGCGGGGGTGAGAGCACAGATACGCAGTATTTT
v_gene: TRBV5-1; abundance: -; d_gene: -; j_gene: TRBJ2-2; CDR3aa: CASRSTGGLNTGELFF; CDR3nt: TGCGCCAGCAGATCCACGGGGGGCCTGAACACCGGGGAGCTGTTTTTT
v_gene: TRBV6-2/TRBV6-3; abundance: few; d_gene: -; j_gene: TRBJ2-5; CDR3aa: CASSYRRQVLRETQYF; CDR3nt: TGTGCCAGCAGTTATCGGCGCCAGGTTCTCAGAGAGACCCAGTACTTC
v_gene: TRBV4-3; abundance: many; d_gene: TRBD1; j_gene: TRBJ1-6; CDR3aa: CASSPTGGNSPLHF; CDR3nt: TGCGCCAGCAGCCCGACAGGGGGGAATTCACCCCTCCACTTT
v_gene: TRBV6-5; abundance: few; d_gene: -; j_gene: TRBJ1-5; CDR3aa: CASSYSAGSSQPQHF; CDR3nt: TGTGCCAGCAGTTACTCGGCAGGGAGTAGTCAGCCCCAGCATTTT
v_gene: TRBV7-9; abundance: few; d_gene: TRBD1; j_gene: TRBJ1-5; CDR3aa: CASSRGQGPGGNQPQHF; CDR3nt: TGTGCCAGCAGCCGGGGACAGGGCCCTGGAGGCAATCAGCCCCAGCATTTT
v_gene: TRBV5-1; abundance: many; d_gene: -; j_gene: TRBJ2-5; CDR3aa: CASSSRVGETQYF; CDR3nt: TGCGCCAGCAGTTCCAGGGTAGGAGAGACCCAGTACTTC
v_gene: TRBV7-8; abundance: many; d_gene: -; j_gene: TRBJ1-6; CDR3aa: CASSLAGETLHF; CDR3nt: TGTGCCAGCAGCTTAGCTGGCGAGACCCTCCACTTT
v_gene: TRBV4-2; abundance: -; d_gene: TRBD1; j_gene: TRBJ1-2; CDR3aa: CASSQGQGGRTRKGGYTF; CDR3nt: TGTGCCAGCAGCCAAGGCCAGGGGGGGCGAACACGAAAGGGCGGCTACACCTTC
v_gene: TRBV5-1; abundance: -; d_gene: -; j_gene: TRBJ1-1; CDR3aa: CASSSSGGTEAFF; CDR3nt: TGCGCCAGCAGTTCATCGGGAGGCACTGAAGCTTTCTTT
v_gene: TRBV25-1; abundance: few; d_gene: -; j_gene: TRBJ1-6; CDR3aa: CATRGGYNSPLHF; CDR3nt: TGTGCCACGCGGGGGGGGTATAATTCACCCCTCCACTTT
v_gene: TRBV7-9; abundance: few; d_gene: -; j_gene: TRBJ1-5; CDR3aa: CASSSWEREPQHF; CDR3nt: TGTGCCAGCAGCTCCTGGGAGAGGGAGCCCCAGCATTTT
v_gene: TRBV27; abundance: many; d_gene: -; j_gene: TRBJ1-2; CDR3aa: CASSWPRAHYGYTF; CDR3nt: TGTGCCAGCAGTTGGCCGAGGGCTCACTATGGCTACACCTTC
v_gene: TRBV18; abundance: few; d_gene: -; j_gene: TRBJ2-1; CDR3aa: CASSPVRDEQFF; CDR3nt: TGTGCCAGCTCACCGGTGAGGGATGAGCAGTTCTTC
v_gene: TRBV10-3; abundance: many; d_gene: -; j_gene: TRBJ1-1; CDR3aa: CAISESGPGNTEAFF; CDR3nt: TGTGCCATCAGTGAGTCGGGACCAGGGAACACTGAAGCTTTCTTT
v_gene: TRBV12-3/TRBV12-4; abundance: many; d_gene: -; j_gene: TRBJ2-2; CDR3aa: CASTPPGTGELFF; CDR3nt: TGTGCCAGCACCCCCCCGGGCACCGGGGAGCTGTTTTTT
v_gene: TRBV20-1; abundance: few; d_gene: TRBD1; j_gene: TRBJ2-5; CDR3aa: CSASNSQGAGTQYF; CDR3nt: TGCAGTGCTAGTAACAGCCAGGGGGCCGGGACCCAGTACTTC
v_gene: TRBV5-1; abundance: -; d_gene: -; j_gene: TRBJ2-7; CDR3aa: CASSLEDSPNEQYF; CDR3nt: TGCGCCAGCAGCTTGGAGGACAGTCCCAACGAGCAGTACTTC
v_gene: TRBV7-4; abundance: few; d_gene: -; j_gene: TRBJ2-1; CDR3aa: CASSRPRVSGETYNEQFF; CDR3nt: TGTGCCAGCAGCCGACCCCGGGTTAGCGGTGAGACCTACAATGAGCAGTTCTTC
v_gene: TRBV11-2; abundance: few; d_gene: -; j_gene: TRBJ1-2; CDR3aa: CASSLSLSGSYGYTF; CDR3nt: TGTGCCAGCAGCTTAAGTCTATCAGGGTCCTATGGCTACACCTTC
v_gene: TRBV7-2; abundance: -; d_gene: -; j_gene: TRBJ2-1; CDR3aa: CASSLVGGMLHNEQFF; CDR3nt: TGTGCCAGCAGCTTAGTCGGAGGGATGCTCCACAATGAGCAGTTCTTC
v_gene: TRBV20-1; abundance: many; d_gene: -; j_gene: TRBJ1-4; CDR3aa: CSAAVSANEKLFF; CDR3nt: TGCAGTGCTGCGGTCTCGGCTAATGAAAAACTGTTTTTT
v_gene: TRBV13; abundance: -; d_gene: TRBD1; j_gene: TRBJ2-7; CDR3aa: CASSRGQGYSYEQYF; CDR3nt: TGTGCCAGCAGCCGGGGACAGGGGTACTCCTACGAGCAGTACTTC
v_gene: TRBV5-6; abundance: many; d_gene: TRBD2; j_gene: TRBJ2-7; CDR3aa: CASSLGGDEQYF; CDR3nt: TGTGCCAGCAGCCTGGGGGGGGACGAGCAGTACTTC
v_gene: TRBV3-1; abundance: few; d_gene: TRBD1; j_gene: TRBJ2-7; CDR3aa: CASSPGQGISYEQYF; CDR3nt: TGTGCCAGCAGCCCCGGACAGGGGATCTCCTACGAGCAGTACTTC
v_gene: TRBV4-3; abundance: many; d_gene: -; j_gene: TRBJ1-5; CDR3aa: CASSQEATPGGQPQHF; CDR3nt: TGCGCCAGCAGCCAAGAGGCGACCCCCGGAGGTCAGCCCCAGCATTTT
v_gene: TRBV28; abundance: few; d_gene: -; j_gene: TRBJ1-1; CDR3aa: CASSSPSTEAFF; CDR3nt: TGTGCCAGCAGTTCTCCCTCCACTGAAGCTTTCTTT
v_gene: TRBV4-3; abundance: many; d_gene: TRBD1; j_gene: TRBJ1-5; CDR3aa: CASSPEWDRSNQPQHF; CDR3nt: TGCGCCAGCAGCCCCGAATGGGACAGGAGCAATCAGCCCCAGCATTTT
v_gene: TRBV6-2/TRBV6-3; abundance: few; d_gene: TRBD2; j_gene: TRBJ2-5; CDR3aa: CASTGLAEETQYF; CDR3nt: TGTGCCAGCACGGGGCTAGCGGAAGAGACCCAGTACTTC
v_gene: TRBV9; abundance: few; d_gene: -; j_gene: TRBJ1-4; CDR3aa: CASSVAPGTTNEKLFF; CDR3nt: TGTGCCAGCAGCGTAGCGCCCGGGACAACTAATGAAAAACTGTTTTTT
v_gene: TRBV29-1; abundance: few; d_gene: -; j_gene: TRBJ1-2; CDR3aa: CSVEDLIGGLGYTF; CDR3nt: TGCAGCGTTGAAGATCTTATCGGGGGCCTTGGCTACACCTTC